This T cell receptor (beta chain) originates from a study of cytomegalovirus exposure and HLA in healthy donors. Unmatched junction bases numbered 6, after V lost 5 bases and J lost 3 bases. Germline assignment: CDR1 SGHVS and CDR2 FQNEAQ. The CDR3 extends over 14 amino acids. Comments on this clone: The antigen remains unidentified.

Use of 60 Vbeta and 13 Jbeta primers characterized the PCR. Some clones are missing from TCRdb's copy, which holds only in-frame ones; the method was immunoSEQ multiplex PCR. The repertoire table contains roughly 120,000 clones. Overall study findings and caveats: Most of the CMV-associated TCR beta chains (in a later analysis) appeared to be HLA-restricted. In an earlier analysis, in roughly 600 donors, most V segments appeared productive either ~87% or ~30% of the time. Immune exposure information available was restricted to CMV serostatus.

This clonotype was sampled from a man younger than 30 in good health and CMV-seronegative. The sequenced material came from PBMCs. The chain employs TRBV7-8 and TRBJ2-5, with 7 bases fitting TRBD1. CDR3 sequence: CASSQGTAKETQYF. CDR3 bases: TGTGCCAGCAGCCAAGGGACAGCCAAAGAGACCCAGTACTTC. Full variable domain (rest looked up from reference TRBV7-8 and TRBJ2-5): GAGVSQSPRYKVAKRGQDVALRCDPISGHVSLFWYQQALGQGPEFLTYFQNEAQLDKSGLPSDRFFAERPEGSVSTLKIQRTQQEDSAVYLCASSQGTAKETQYFGPGTRLLVL.